These 30 T cell receptor beta chains came from one sample sequenced in a study of blood T cell repertoires in COVID-19. The method was immunoSEQ multiplex PCR; TCRdb's version includes in-frame clones alone and lacks a portion of them. The sample includes 55,000 to 75,000 clones, 70% to 80% of them seen just once. The source material was peripheral blood. The source of these receptors is a human donor in a cohort sampled during active COVID-19.

This clone came up once. V is TRBV3-1 (or the pseudogene TRBV3-2) and J is TRBJ1-5, with TRBD1 matching over 10 bases. CDR1 is LGHDT, CDR2 YNNKEL, per germline (reference sequence). Losses at the gene ends were 6 bases for V and 5 bases for J; bases not matched to a gene: 4. This CDR3 spans 14 amino acids. CDR3 sequence: CASSQTGGDQPQHF. As DNA, the CDR3 is TGTGCCAGCAGTCAGACAGGGGGCGATCAGCCCCAGCATTTT.

This sequence joins TRBV7-8 and TRBJ1-1, with TRBD1 matching over 8 bases. The germline CDR1 and CDR2 sequences are SGHVS and FQNEAQ. The V and J ends lost 5 bases and 1 base, in that order; junction bases with no gene match: 3. The CDR3 consists of 14 residues. This chain's CDR3 is CASSPDRANTEAFF. Written as DNA, the CDR3 is TGTGCCAGCAGCCCGGACAGGGCGAACACTGAAGCTTTCTTT.

V gene TRBV18 combines with J gene TRBJ2-3; tentatively, D is TRBD2 (5 bases). CDR1 KGHSH and CDR2 LQKENI come from the germline V gene. CDR3 size: 12 residues. Trimming cost V 4 bases and J 5 bases, with 7 bases left between them. The CDR3 DNA follows: TGTGCCAGCTCACGAGGGTTAGATACGCAGTATTTT. Its translation is CASSRGLDTQYF.

The J gene is TRBJ2-5, the V gene TRBV29-1, with D possibly matching TRBD2 (5 bases). CDR3 length: 13 amino acids. Trimming shortened V by 3 bases and J by 5 bases, and 13 bases separated the two germline ends. From germline, CDR1 is SQVTM and CDR2 ANQGSEA. The CDR3 sequence is CSVEILASETQYF. For the CDR3, the DNA is TGCAGCGTTGAGATATTAGCGTCTGAGACCCAGTACTTC.

This chain links TRBV7-2 with TRBJ1-2; D perhaps matches TRBD1 (6 bases). V was shortened by 1 base and J by 2 bases, with 17 bases between the two germline ends. Germline loops: CDR1 SGHTA, CDR2 FQGNSA. The CDR3 totals 17 residues. The CDR3 bases are TGTGCCAGCAGCTTAGGACAGGACGAAACAAAAAACTATGGCTACACCTTC. Protein: CASSLGQDETKNYGYTF.

This chain connects TRBV6-2 or TRBV6-3 to TRBJ2-7; 8 positions match TRBD1. The CDR3 is 15 residues long. Unmatched junction bases numbered 9, after V lost 7 bases and J lost 1 base. Germline V lookup: CDR1 MNHEY, CDR2 SVGEGT. CDR3 residues: CASTPDRGRSYEQYF. In nucleotides, the CDR3 is TGTGCCAGCACCCCTGACAGGGGTAGGTCCTACGAGCAGTACTTC.

The chain combines TRBV6-6 with TRBJ1-4, with 7 bases lining up with TRBD1. With 3 bases clipped from V and 8 bases from J, the junction kept 9 bases outside the gene matches. Germline V CDR1 and CDR2: MNHNY, SVGAGI (reference sequence). The CDR3 is made up of 15 amino acids. The CDR3: CASSYRGGDSEKLFF. CDR3 DNA: TGTGCCAGCAGTTATCGTGGAGGGGACAGCGAAAAACTGTTTTTT.

V is TRBV7-2 and J is TRBJ2-5; 11 nucleotides line up with TRBD2. The CDR3 runs 18 residues. Germline CDR1 SGHTA, CDR2 FQGNSA. J gave up 5 bases and V 1 base, and 12 bases lay outside the gene matches. The CDR3 DNA is TGTGCCAGCAGCTTAGGGATTTCGACTAGCGGGGCTGGGGAGACCCAGTACTTC. Translating it yields CASSLGISTSGAGETQYF.

Details on this clone: Sequence at one end of the junction differs from germline and may be a read error. This sequence joins TRBV7-7 and TRBJ2-5; D is unresolved. The CDR3 length is 15 residues. Germline V gene lookup returns CDR1 SSHAT and CDR2 FNYEAQ (reference sequence). The CDR3 DNA reads TGTGCTAGCAGCCCTCTTGGGCAGAATCAAGAGACCCAGTACTTC. Translating gives CASSPLGQNQETQYF. The full variable domain, rest sourced from reference TRBV7-7 and TRBJ2-5, is GAGVSQSPRYKVTKRGQDVTLRCDPISSHATLYWYQQALGQGPEFLTYFNYEAQPDKSGLPSDRFSAERPEGSISTLTIQRTEQRDSAMYRCASSPLGQNQETQYFGPGTRLLVL.

The V gene is TRBV11-2, the J gene TRBJ1-3; D call uncertain. V lost 0 bases, J lost 0 bases, and 18 bases lay in between. Germline V gene data show CDR1 as SGHAT and CDR2 as FQNNGV. The CDR3 extends over 19 amino acids. DNA of the CDR3: TGTGCCAGCAGCTTAGACCTCCGCGGGAAATTTGTCTCTGGAAACACCATATATTTT. Amino acids: CASSLDLRGKFVSGNTIYF.

This chain links TRBV20-1 with TRBJ2-5; TRBD2 agrees at 10 bases. J gave up 5 bases and V 3 bases, and 12 bases lay outside the gene matches. The CDR3 has 16 amino acids. Germline V CDR1 and CDR2: DFQATT, SNEGSKA (reference sequence). For the CDR3, the DNA is TGCAGTGCTAGTAAGCTAGCGGGGGTCGCGTTGGAGACCCAGTACTTC. It encodes CSASKLAGVALETQYF.

The chain recombines TRBV6-5 with TRBJ1-3; perhaps TRBD1 as D (6 bases). CDR3 length equals 14 residues. The V end was cut by 8 bases, the J end by 0 bases, with 11 bases between. The germline V gene encodes CDR1 MNHEY and CDR2 SVGAGI. The CDR3 reads CASSDSISGNTIYF. DNA for the CDR3: TGTGCCAGCTCGGACAGCATCTCTGGAAACACCATATATTTT.

This chain uses TRBV19 with TRBJ2-2; 7 bases map to TRBD1. This CDR3 region has 14 residues. J gave up 5 bases and V 4 bases, and 4 bases lay outside the gene matches. Germline assignment: CDR1 LNHDA and CDR2 SQIVND (reference sequence). CDR3 loop: CASSTGGGTGELFF. CDR3 in DNA: TGTGCCAGTAGTACAGGGGGTGGGACCGGGGAGCTGTTTTTT.

This chain uses TRBV19 with TRBJ2-7; D unresolved. The germline CDR1 and CDR2 sequences are LNHDA and SQIVND (reference sequence). The CDR3 covers 13 residues. With 0 bases removed from V and 4 bases from J, the gap between germline ends came to 7 bases. For the CDR3, the DNA is TGTGCCAGTAGTATAGATGTCATGTACGAGCAGTACTTC. It encodes CASSIDVMYEQYF.

This sequence joins TRBV11-2 and TRBJ2-2; TRBD2 matches 7 bases. The junction had 7 bases not matched to a gene; V was cut back by 6 bases and J by 3 bases. Germline V CDR1 and CDR2: SGHAT, FQNNGV. This CDR3 region has 15 residues. The CDR3 protein is CASSQTSAHTGELFF. The CDR3 DNA sequence: TGTGCCAGCAGTCAAACTAGCGCCCACACCGGGGAGCTGTTTTTT.

This clone qualifies as medium-sized (0.01 to 0.1%). The V call is TRBV7-9, the J call TRBJ2-1; 7 bases align to TRBD2. Germline V gives CDR1 SEHNR, CDR2 FQNEAQ (reference sequence). The CDR3 runs 18 residues. J gave up 0 bases and V 5 bases, and 13 bases lay outside the gene matches. The CDR3 spells CASSPPVGGGSSYNEQFF. Here the CDR3 DNA reads TGTGCCAGCAGCCCTCCCGTTGGTGGCGGGAGCTCCTACAATGAGCAGTTCTTC.

DNA for the CDR3: TGTGCCAGCAGTTTTCAGGGCACAGATACGCAGTATTTT. Protein sequence: CASSFQGTDTQYF. This chain uses TRBV12-3 or TRBV12-4 with TRBJ2-3, with D uncertain. The CDR3 consists of 13 residues. V was pared by 3 bases and J by 1 base, with 5 bases between.

The chain is built from TRBV3-1 (or the pseudogene TRBV3-2) and TRBJ2-3; D possibly corresponds to TRBD2 (6 bases). This CDR3 is 15 amino acids long. Trimming pared 1 base from V and 2 bases from J, leaving 10 bases between. Per the germline V gene, CDR1 is LGHDT and CDR2 is YNNKEL (reference sequence). The CDR3 nucleotides are TGTGCCAGCAGCCAAGGTGGGAGGCCCACAGATACGCAGTATTTT. It specifies CASSQGGRPTDTQYF.

This chain joins TRBV6-1 and TRBJ2-1, with TRBD2 matching 11 bases. The CDR3 extends over 19 amino acids. In germline, CDR1 is MNHNS, CDR2 SASEGT. The V segment lost 0 bases and the J segment 7 bases; nucleotides outside the gene matches: 14. The CDR3 loop is CASSEAVAWLAGGQNEQFF. The CDR3 DNA follows: TGTGCCAGCAGTGAAGCTGTGGCCTGGCTAGCGGGAGGTCAGAATGAGCAGTTCTTC.

The chain recombines TRBV5-4 with TRBJ1-2, with D possibly being TRBD1 (5 bases). V dropped 5 bases and J dropped 4 bases, with 9 bases sitting between them. The germline V gene has CDR1 SGHNT and CDR2 YYREEE (reference sequence). The CDR3 contains 12 residues. The CDR3 sequence: CASRGQRYGYTF. CDR3 coding DNA: TGTGCCAGCAGGGGGCAGCGCTATGGCTACACCTTC.

This chain links TRBV10-2 with TRBJ1-6; 8 bases are shared with TRBD1. V was clipped by 1 base and J by 10 bases; unmatched bases: 9. The germline V gene encodes CDR1 WSHSY and CDR2 SAAADI. This CDR3 region has 16 residues. The DNA of the CDR3 is TGCGCCAGCAGTGAGTTTCCGACAGGGGAGGGGTCACCCCTCCACTTT. It is translated as CASSEFPTGEGSPLHF.

The V call is TRBV20-1, the J call TRBJ2-3; the D gene is possibly TRBD1 (6 bases). Germline assignment: CDR1 DFQATT and CDR2 SNEGSKA (reference sequence). The length of the CDR3 is 15 residues. Trimming pared 3 bases from V and 3 bases from J, leaving 16 bases between. The CDR3 region has the DNA TGCAGTGCTAGTGGGTGGGGGCAGCGTACAGATACGCAGTATTTT. Translating it yields CSASGWGQRTDTQYF.

The rearrangement uses TRBV7-2 and TRBJ2-2; 11 bases agree with TRBD1. The V gene's germline CDR1 is SGHTA and CDR2 FQGNSA. The CDR3 extends over 16 amino acids. V was clipped by 6 bases and J by 6 bases; unmatched bases: 9. The CDR3 sequence is CASRRRTGGIAGELFF. The CDR3 nucleotides read TGTGCCAGCAGAAGGAGGACAGGGGGCATCGCCGGGGAGCTGTTTTTT.

This rearrangement joins TRBV28 to TRBJ2-6, with 9 bases fitting TRBD1. Germline trimming cut 8 bases from V and 0 bases from J; bases unmatched to any gene: 11. This CDR3 is built from 18 residues. The V gene's germline CDR1 is MDHEN and CDR2 SYDVKM. CDR3 nucleotides: TGTGCCAGCGGCGCAGCGGACAGGGGCTTCTCTGGGGCCAACGTCCTGACTTTC. Translating gives CASGAADRGFSGANVLTF.

In this sample, this clone turned up once. The rearrangement joins TRBV19 to TRBJ2-1; 8 positions match TRBD2. The CDR3 has 16 residues. Germline CDR1 reads LNHDA; CDR2 reads SQIVND (reference sequence). J was trimmed by 4 bases and V by 4 bases; bases with no gene match: 9. In nucleotides, the CDR3 is TGTGCCAGTAGTAGGGGACTAGGCCAGGCTTACAATGAGCAGTTCTTC. This sequence encodes CASSRGLGQAYNEQFF.

The sample holds one count of this clone. The rearrangement uses TRBV7-6 and TRBJ1-1, with no clear D. The CDR3 has 16 amino acids. Germline CDR1 is SGHVS and CDR2 is FNYEAQ. Trimming left V 0 bases short and J 0 bases short, with 11 bases between. The CDR3 DNA sequence: TGTGCCAGCAGCTTAGCGCGAATAGAAATGAACACTGAAGCTTTCTTT. It yields the protein CASSLARIEMNTEAFF.

The chain links TRBV28 to TRBJ2-7, with 7 bases lining up with TRBD2. The CDR3 covers 15 residues. Germline values: CDR1 MDHEN, CDR2 SYDVKM. V lost 6 bases, J lost 2 bases, and 10 bases stayed unmatched. The CDR3 DNA sequence: TGTGCCAGCAGGGAGGTGCTAGCGGACACCTACGAGCAGTACTTC. Protein sequence: CASREVLADTYEQYF.

The chain is built from TRBV6-5 and TRBJ1-4, with a weak D call TRBD1 (5 bases). This CDR3 has 15 residues. The germline V and J ends were trimmed by 1 base and 4 bases, with 10 bases remaining between them. Germline V gene sequence: CDR1 MNHEY, CDR2 SVGAGI. The CDR3 spells CASSYLGRGNEKLFF. CDR3 nucleotides: TGTGCCAGCAGTTACTTGGGGCGCGGTAATGAAAAACTGTTTTTT.

The J gene is TRBJ2-3, the V gene TRBV21-1; TRBD1 was called by the table and not checked on the DNA. TRBV21-1 is tagged as a pseudogene. The CDR3 contains 20 residues. Here the CDR3 reads CASSNESAGNLTASTDTQYF. CDR3 sequence (DNA): TGTGCCAGCAGCAACGAGTCAGCAGGGAACTTAACTGCTAGCACAGATACGCAGTATTTT.

The CDR3: CASSLTSGNSYEQYF. The CDR3 DNA reads as TGCGCCAGCAGCCTTACTAGCGGGAATTCGTACGAGCAGTACTTC. V gene TRBV5-1 combines with J gene TRBJ2-7, with 10 positions matching TRBD2. Germline CDR1 SGHRS, CDR2 YFSETQ. J gave up 4 bases and V 4 bases, and 8 bases lay outside the gene matches. CDR3 size: 15 residues.